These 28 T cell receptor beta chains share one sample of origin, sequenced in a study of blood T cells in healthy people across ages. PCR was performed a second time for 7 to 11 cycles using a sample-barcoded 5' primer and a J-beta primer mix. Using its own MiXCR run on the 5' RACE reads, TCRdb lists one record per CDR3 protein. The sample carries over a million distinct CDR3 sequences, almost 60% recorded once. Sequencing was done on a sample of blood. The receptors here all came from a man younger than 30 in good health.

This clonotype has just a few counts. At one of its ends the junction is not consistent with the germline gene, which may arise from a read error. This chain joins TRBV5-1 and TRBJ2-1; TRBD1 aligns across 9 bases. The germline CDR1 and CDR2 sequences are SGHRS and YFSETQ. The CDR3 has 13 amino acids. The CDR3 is CASSRDRVNEQFF. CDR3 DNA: TGTGCCAGCAGCAGGGACAGGGTTAATGAGCAGTTCTTC.

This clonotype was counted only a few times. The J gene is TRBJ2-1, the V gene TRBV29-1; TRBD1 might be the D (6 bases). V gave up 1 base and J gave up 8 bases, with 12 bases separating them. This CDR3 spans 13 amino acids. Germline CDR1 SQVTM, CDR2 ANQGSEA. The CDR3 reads CSVEGQGNDEQFF. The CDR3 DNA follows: TGCAGCGTTGAAGGGCAGGGGAACGATGAGCAGTTCTTC.

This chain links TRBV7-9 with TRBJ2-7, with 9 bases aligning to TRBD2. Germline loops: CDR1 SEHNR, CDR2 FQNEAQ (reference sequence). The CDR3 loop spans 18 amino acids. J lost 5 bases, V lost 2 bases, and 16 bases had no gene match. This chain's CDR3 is CASSLSTSGSLSWDEQYF. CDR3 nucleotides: TGTGCCAGCAGCTTAAGTACTAGCGGGTCACTTTCGTGGGACGAGCAGTACTTC.

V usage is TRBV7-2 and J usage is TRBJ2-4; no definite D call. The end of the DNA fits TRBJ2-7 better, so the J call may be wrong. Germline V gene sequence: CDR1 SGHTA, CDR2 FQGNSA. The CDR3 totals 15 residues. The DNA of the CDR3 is TGTGCCAGCAGTGGGAAAAATGGAGATTTCTACGAGCAGTACTTC. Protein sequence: CASSGKNGDFYEQYF.

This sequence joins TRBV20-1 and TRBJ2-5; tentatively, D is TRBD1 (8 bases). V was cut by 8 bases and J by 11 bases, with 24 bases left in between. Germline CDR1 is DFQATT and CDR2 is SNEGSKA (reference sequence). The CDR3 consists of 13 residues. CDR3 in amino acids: CSPTGGGLNEQYF. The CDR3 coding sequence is TGCAGTCCAACAGGGGGGGGGCTCAATGAGCAGTACTTC.

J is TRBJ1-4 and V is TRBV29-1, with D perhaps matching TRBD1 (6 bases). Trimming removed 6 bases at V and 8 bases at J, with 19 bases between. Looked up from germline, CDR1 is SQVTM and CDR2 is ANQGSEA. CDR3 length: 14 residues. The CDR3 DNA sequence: TGCAGCGTCAACTCCGGACAGAGAGGGGAAAAACTGTTTTTT. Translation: CSVNSGQRGEKLFF.

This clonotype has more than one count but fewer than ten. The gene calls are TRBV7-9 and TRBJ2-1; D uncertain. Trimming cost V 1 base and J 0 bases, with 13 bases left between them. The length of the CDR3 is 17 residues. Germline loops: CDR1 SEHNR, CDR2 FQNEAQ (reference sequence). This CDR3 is CASSLDGIRSSYNEQFF. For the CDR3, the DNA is TGTGCCAGCAGCTTAGATGGGATTAGGAGCTCCTACAATGAGCAGTTCTTC. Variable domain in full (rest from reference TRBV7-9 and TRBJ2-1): DTGVSQNPRHKITKRGQNVTFRCDPISEHNRLYWYRQTLGQGPEFLTYFQNEAQLEKSRLLSDRFSAERPKGSFSTLEIQRTEQGDSAMYLCASSLDGIRSSYNEQFFGPGTRLTVL.

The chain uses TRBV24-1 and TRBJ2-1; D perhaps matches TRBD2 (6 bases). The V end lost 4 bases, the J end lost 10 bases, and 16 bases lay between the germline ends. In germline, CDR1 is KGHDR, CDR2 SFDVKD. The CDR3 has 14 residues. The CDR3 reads CATSDHSAGGEQFF. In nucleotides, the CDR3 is TGTGCCACCAGTGACCACTCAGCGGGCGGAGAGCAGTTCTTC.

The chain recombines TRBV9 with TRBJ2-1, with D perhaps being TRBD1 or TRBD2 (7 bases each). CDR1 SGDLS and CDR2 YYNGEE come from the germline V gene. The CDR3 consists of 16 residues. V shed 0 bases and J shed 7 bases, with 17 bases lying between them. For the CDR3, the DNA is TGTGCCAGCAGCGTAGAAGGGGGCTGCGGGAGTAATGAGCAGTTCTTC. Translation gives CASSVEGGCGSNEQFF.

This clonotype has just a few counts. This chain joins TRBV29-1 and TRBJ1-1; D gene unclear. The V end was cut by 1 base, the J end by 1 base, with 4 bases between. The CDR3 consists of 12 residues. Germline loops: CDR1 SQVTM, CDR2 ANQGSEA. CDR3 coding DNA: TGCAGCGTTGAAGCAGGGAACACTGAAGCTTTCTTT. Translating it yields CSVEAGNTEAFF. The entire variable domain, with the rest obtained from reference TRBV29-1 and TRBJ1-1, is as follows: SAVISQKPSRDICQRGTSLTIQCQVDSQVTMMFWYRQQPGQSLTLIATANQGSEATYESGFVIDKFPISRPNLTFSTLTVSNMSPEDSSIYLCSVEAGNTEAFFGQGTRLTVV.

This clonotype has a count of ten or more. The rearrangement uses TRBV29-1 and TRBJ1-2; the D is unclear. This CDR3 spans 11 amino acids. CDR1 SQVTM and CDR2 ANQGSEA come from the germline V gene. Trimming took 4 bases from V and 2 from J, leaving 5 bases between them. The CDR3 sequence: CSVAGNYGYTF. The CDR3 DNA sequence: TGCAGCGTTGCCGGCAACTATGGCTACACCTTC.

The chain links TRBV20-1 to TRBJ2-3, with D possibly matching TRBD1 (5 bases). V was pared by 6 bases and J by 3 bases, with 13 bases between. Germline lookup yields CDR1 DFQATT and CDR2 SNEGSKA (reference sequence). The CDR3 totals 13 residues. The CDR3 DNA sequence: TGCAGTGCCAGGACACCAGATACAGATACGCAGTATTTT. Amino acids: CSARTPDTDTQYF.

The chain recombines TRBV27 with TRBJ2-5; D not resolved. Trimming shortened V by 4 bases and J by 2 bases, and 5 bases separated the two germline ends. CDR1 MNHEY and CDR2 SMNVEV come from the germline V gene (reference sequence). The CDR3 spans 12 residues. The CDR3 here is CASSSFQETQYF. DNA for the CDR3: TGTGCCAGCAGTTCCTTTCAAGAGACCCAGTACTTC.

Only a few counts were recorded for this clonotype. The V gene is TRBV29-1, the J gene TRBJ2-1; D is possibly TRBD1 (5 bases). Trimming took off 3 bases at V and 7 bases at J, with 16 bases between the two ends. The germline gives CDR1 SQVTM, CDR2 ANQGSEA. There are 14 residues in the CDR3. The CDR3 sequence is CSVDQGDRWNEQFF. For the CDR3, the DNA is TGCAGCGTTGACCAAGGGGATAGATGGAATGAGCAGTTCTTC.

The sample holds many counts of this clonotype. CDR3 coding DNA: TGCGCCAGCAGCGTGTTGTCGAACACTGAAGCTTTCTTT. Its translation: CASSVLSNTEAFF. The chain joins TRBV5-1 to TRBJ1-1; D is undetermined. The CDR3 runs 13 residues. Trimming took 4 bases from V and 1 from J, leaving 8 bases between them. From germline, CDR1 is SGHRS and CDR2 YFSETQ.

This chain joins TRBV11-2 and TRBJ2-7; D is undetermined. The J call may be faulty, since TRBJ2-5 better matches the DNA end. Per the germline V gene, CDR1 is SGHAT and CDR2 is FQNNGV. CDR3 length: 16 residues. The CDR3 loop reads CASRQTDGPLGETQYF. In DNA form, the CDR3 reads TGTGCCAGCCGTCAAACAGACGGACCACTCGGGGAGACCCAGTACTTC.

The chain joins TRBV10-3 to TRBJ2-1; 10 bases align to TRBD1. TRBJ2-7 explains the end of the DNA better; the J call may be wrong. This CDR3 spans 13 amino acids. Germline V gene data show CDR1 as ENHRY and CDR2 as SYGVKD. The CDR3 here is CAITGTGDGEQYF. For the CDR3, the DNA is TGTGCCATAACCGGGACAGGGGACGGCGAGCAGTACTTC.

The CDR3 is CARTSGGEQYF. CDR3 nucleotide sequence: TGTGCGCGTACCTCGGGGGGAGAGCAGTACTTC. V usage is TRBV30 and J usage is TRBJ2-7, with TRBD2 matching 7 bases. Germline V gene lookup returns CDR1 GTSNPN and CDR2 SVGIG (reference sequence). This CDR3 has 11 residues.

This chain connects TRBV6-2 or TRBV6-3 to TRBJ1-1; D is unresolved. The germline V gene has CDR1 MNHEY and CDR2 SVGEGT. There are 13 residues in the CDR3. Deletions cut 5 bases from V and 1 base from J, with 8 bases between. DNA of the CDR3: TGTGCCAGCAGTCACTTGGGGAACACTGAAGCTTTCTTT. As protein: CASSHLGNTEAFF.

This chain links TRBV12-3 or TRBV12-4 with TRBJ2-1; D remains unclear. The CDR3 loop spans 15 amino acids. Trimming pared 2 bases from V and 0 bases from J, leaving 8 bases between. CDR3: CASSLYLPSYNEQFF. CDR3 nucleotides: TGTGCCAGCAGTTTATACCTGCCCTCCTACAATGAGCAGTTCTTC.

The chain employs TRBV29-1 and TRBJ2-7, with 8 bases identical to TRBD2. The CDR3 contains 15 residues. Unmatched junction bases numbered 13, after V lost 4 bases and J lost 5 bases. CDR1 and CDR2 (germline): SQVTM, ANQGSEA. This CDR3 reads CSVVGREDHFDEQYF. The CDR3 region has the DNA TGCAGCGTTGTGGGGCGGGAGGACCACTTCGACGAGCAGTACTTC.

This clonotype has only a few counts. For the CDR3, the DNA is TGTGCCAGCAGTCGAGGCCAACAGGCTGGGGCCAACGTCCTGACTTTC. Translation gives CASSRGQQAGANVLTF. V usage is TRBV12-3 or TRBV12-4 and J usage is TRBJ2-6; D perhaps matches TRBD1 (5 bases). The CDR3 consists of 16 residues. Trimming took 5 bases from V and 2 from J, leaving 13 bases between them.

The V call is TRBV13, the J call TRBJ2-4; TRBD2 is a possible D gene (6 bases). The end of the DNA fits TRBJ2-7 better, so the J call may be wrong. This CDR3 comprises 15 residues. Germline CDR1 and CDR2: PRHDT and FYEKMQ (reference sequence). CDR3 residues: CASSLGLKGGYEQYF. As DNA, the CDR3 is TGTGCCAGCAGCTTAGGCCTAAAGGGAGGCTACGAGCAGTACTTC.

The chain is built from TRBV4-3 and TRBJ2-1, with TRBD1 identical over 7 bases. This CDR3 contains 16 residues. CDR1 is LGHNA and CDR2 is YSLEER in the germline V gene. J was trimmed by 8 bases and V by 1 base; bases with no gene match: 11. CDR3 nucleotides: TGCGCCAGCAGCCAAGTTGGGGTGACAGGGATTTATGAGCAGTTCTTC. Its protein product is CASSQVGVTGIYEQFF.

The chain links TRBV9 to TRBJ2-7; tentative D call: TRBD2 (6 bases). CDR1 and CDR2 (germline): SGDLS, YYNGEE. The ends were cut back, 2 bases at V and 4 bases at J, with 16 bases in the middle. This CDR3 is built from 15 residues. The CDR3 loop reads CASSVDIGSTYEQYF. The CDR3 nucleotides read TGTGCCAGCAGCGTCGATATCGGGAGTACTTACGAGCAGTACTTC.

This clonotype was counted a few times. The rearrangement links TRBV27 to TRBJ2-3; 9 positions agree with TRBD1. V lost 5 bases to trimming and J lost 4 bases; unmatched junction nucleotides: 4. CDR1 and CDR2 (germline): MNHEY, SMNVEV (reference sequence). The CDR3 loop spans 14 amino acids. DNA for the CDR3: TGTGCCAGCAGTCGAACAGGGGGCGCAGATACGCAGTATTTT. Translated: CASSRTGGADTQYF.

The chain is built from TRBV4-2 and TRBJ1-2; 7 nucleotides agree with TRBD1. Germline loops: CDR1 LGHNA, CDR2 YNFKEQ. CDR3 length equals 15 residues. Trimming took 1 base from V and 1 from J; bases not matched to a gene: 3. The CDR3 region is CASSQGTGHNYGYTF. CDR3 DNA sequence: TGTGCCAGCAGCCAAGGGACAGGCCATAACTATGGCTACACCTTC.

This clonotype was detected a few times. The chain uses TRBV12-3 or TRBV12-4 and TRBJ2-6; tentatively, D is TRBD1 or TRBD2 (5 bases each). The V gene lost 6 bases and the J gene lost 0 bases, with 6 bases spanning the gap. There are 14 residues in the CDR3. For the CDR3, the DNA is TGTGCCAGCAGGGGACGCTCTGGGGCCAACGTCCTGACTTTC. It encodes CASRGRSGANVLTF.